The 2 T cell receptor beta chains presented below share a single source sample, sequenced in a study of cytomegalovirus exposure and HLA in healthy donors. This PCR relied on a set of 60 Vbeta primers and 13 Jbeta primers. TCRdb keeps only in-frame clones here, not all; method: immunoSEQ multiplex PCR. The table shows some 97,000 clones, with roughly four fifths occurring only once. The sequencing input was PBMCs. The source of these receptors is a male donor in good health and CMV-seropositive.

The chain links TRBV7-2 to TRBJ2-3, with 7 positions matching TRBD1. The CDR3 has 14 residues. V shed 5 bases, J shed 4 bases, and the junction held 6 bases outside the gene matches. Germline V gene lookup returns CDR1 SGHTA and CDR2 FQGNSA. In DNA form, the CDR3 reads TGTGCCAGCAGCATGACAGGGCCCGCAGATACGCAGTATTTT. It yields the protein CASSMTGPADTQYF.

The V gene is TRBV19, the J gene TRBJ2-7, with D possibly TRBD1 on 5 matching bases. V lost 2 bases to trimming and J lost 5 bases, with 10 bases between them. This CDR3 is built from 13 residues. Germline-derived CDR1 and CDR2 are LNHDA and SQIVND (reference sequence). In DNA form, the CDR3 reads TGTGCCAGTAGTATATCCAGGGTAGACGAGCAGTACTTC. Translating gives CASSISRVDEQYF. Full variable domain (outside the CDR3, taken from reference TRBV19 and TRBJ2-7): DGGITQSPKYLFRKEGQNVTLSCEQNLNHDAMYWYRQDPGQGLRLIYYSQIVNDFQKGDIAEGYSVSREKKESFPLTVTSAQKNPTAFYLCASSISRVDEQYFGPGTRLTVT.